What follows is one T cell receptor beta chain and its context. Its antigen is unidentified. This CDR3 contains 15 residues. Germline V gene lookup returns CDR1 GTSNPN and CDR2 SVGIG (reference sequence). The ends lost 1 base at V and 4 bases at J; junction bases unmatched: 8. The PCR made use of 60 Vbeta and 13 Jbeta primers. TCRdb's copy holds only in-frame clones and misses some; the assay was immunoSEQ multiplex PCR. The sample includes 80,000 or so clones, approximately 70% seen only once; the top ten take 11%. This specimen belongs to a study of cytomegalovirus exposure and HLA in healthy donors. The donors gave bone marrow, and they were healthy. Broader study findings: CMV serostatus alone was available as immune exposure information. Researchers reportedly found TCR beta sequences accurately predicted most subjects' HLA-A and HLA-B alleles. In a later analysis, several top co-occurrence clusters appeared linked to parvovirus B19, influenza, CMV and Epstein-Barr virus.

This clonotype was sampled from a woman between 40 and 55 years old in good health and CMV-seropositive. This rearrangement joins TRBV30 to TRBJ2-7; 9 nucleotides align to TRBD2. Input material: PBMCs. The DNA for the CDR3 is TGTGCCTGGAGTGGGGGCGGGAGGGCCAAGTACGAGCAGTACTTC. Protein product: CAWSGGGRAKYEQYF.